These T cell receptor beta chains were read from a single sample in a study of blood T cell repertoires in COVID-19. Some clones are missing from TCRdb's copy, which holds only in-frame ones; the method was immunoSEQ multiplex PCR. The table has approximately 290,000 clones, approximately 91% seen once; the top ten hold 12%. Sequences were obtained from peripheral blood. All receptors come from a woman aged 55-75 years with acute or convalescent COVID-19. Each CDR3 is given with its conserved first and last residue. D genes are given only for firm matches. The size entry is marked missing in some rows and otherwise reads once, few, many or a size class.

j_gene	v_gene	abundance	d_gene	CDR3aa	CDR3nt
TRBJ1-5	TRBV24-1	-	TRBD1	CATSDQNRGRNQPQHF	TGTGCCACCAGTGACCAAAACAGGGGGCGAAATCAGCCCCAGCATTTT
TRBJ2-4	TRBV27	-	-	CASSLGQYKNIQYF	TGTGCCAGCAGTTTAGGACAGTACAAAAACATTCAGTACTTC
TRBJ2-3	TRBV10-3	-	-	CAISAYKGADTQYF	TGTGCCATCAGTGCATATAAGGGGGCAGATACGCAGTATTTT
TRBJ2-7	TRBV5-6	-	-	CASSLGQVLKYEQYF	TGTGCCAGCAGCTTGGGGCAGGTACTTAAATACGAGCAGTACTTC
TRBJ1-4	TRBV28	-	-	CASLGSPNERLFF	TGTGCCAGCCTCGGGAGTCCCAATGAACGGCTGTTTTTT
TRBJ2-7	TRBV6-1	-	-	CASSEVTLYEQYF	TGTGCCAGCAGTGAAGTGACACTCTACGAGCAGTACTTC
TRBJ2-2	TRBV27	-	-	CASSLFRVNTGELFF	TGTGCCAGCAGTTTGTTCAGGGTAAACACCGGGGAGCTGTTTTTT
TRBJ1-1	TRBV6-5	-	-	CASSPGTINTEAFF	TGTGCCAGCAGTCCCGGGACAATCAACACTGAAGCTTTCTTT
TRBJ2-3	TRBV28	-	TRBD2	CASTQAGAKDTQYF	TGTGCCAGCACCCAAGCGGGAGCTAAGGATACGCAGTATTTT
TRBJ2-3	TRBV5-1	-	-	CASSPEGSDTQYF	TGCGCCAGCAGCCCGGAGGGGTCAGATACGCAGTATTTT
TRBJ1-1	TRBV28	-	-	CATRTAEQDTEAFF	TGTGCCACACGGACAGCCGAGCAGGACACTGAAGCTTTCTTT
TRBJ1-4	TRBV3-1/TRBV3-2	-	-	CASSQGGKGGEKLFF	TGTGCCAGCAGCCAAGGGGGCAAGGGAGGAGAAAAACTGTTTTTT
TRBJ2-1	TRBV27	-	TRBD1	CASSLKTGSSYNEQFF	TGTGCCAGCAGTTTAAAGACAGGGAGCTCCTACAATGAGCAGTTCTTC
TRBJ2-2	TRBV27	once	-	CASSPRAGELFF	TGTGCCAGCAGTCCCCGGGCCGGGGAGCTGTTTTTT
TRBJ2-3	TRBV6-5	-	-	CASSRDTTDTQYF	TGTGCCAGCAGTCGGGACACCACAGATACGCAGTATTTT
TRBJ2-2	TRBV24-1	-	TRBD1	CATSDGDSPDTGELFF	TGTGCCACCAGTGACGGGGACAGCCCAGACACCGGGGAGCTGTTTTTT
TRBJ2-3	TRBV11-2	-	-	CASSLGPLRDTQYF	TGTGCCAGCAGCTTAGGTCCCCTTCGGGATACGCAGTATTTT
TRBJ2-2	TRBV5-4	-	TRBD1	CASSLEGQGRNTGELFF	TGTGCCAGCAGCTTGGAAGGACAGGGTCGAAACACCGGGGAGCTGTTTTTT
TRBJ1-6	TRBV28	few	TRBD1	CASSSPDRSLGALHF	TGTGCCAGCAGCTCCCCGGACAGGTCCCTGGGGGCCCTCCACTTT
TRBJ1-5	TRBV7-9	-	-	CASSLAGGEQPQHF	TGTGCCAGCAGCTTAGCAGGGGGGGAGCAGCCCCAGCATTTT
TRBJ2-7	TRBV28	-	-	CASSFSDSAYEQYF	TGTGCCAGCAGTTTTAGTGACAGCGCTTACGAGCAGTACTTC
TRBJ2-4	TRBV3-1/TRBV3-2	-	-	CASSQAQGRMTKNIQYF	TGTGCCAGCAGCCAAGCTCAGGGGCGAATGACCAAAAACATTCAGTACTTC
TRBJ2-3	TRBV7-3	-	-	CASSPTHLGGTDTQYF	TGTGCCAGCAGCCCGACTCACCTCGGGGGCACAGATACGCAGTATTTT
TRBJ2-1	TRBV5-8	-	TRBD2	CASSLEIAGMDEQFF	TGTGCCAGCAGCTTGGAAATAGCGGGAATGGATGAGCAGTTCTTC
TRBJ1-2	TRBV18	few	TRBD1	CASSPGGQAHYGYTF	TGTGCCAGCTCACCTGGTGGACAGGCTCACTATGGCTACACCTTC
TRBJ2-1	TRBV24-1	-	TRBD2	CATSDTYAGGAYNEQFF	TGTGCCACCAGTGACACTTACGCGGGGGGAGCCTACAATGAGCAGTTCTTC
TRBJ2-1	TRBV7-3	once	TRBD2	CASSPSGDSYNEQFF	TGTGCCAGCAGCCCCAGCGGGGACTCCTACAATGAGCAGTTCTTC
TRBJ2-1	TRBV30	-	-	CAWKKSSYNEQFF	TGTGCCTGGAAAAAGAGTTCCTACAATGAGCAGTTCTTC
TRBJ2-2	TRBV7-9	-	-	CASSTHNPGLPNTGELFF	TGTGCCAGCAGCACCCACAACCCGGGACTTCCTAACACCGGGGAGCTGTTTTTT
TRBJ2-1	TRBV6-2/TRBV6-3	-	-	CASSYSAGTQFF	TGTGCCAGCAGTTACTCTGCGGGAACGCAGTTCTTC
TRBJ1-5	TRBV2	-	-	CASSASTDSNQPQHF	TGTGCCAGCAGTGCTTCGACAGATAGCAATCAGCCCCAGCATTTT
TRBJ1-6	TRBV29-1	-	-	CSAGQLNSPLHF	TGCAGCGCCGGACAGCTAAATTCACCCCTCCACTTT
TRBJ1-1	TRBV7-9	-	TRBD1	CASTPWDRGVAEAFF	TGTGCCAGCACCCCGTGGGACAGGGGAGTAGCTGAAGCTTTCTTT
TRBJ1-5	TRBV19	-	TRBD1	CASSTQGVESQPQHF	TGTGCCAGTAGTACACAGGGGGTCGAAAGTCAGCCCCAGCATTTT
TRBJ2-1	TRBV7-8	few	TRBD2	CASSLLAGSSYYNEQFF	TGTGCCAGCAGCTTACTAGCGGGATCGTCCTACTACAATGAGCAGTTCTTC
TRBJ1-1	TRBV18	-	-	CASSPLQARKDWNTEAFF	TGTGCCAGCTCACCACTTCAGGCCCGGAAGGATTGGAACACTGAAGCTTTCTTT